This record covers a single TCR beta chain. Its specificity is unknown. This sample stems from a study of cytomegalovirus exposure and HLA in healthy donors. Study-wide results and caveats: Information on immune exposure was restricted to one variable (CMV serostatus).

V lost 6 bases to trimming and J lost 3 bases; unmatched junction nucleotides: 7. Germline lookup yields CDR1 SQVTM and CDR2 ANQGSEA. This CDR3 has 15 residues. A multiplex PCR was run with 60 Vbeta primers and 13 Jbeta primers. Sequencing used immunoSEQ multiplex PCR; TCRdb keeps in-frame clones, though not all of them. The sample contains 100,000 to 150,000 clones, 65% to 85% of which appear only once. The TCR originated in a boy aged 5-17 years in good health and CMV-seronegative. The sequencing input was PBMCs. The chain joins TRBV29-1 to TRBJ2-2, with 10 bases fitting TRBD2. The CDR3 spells CSVILAGGHTGELFF. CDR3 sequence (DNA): TGCAGCGTCATTTTAGCGGGAGGTCACACCGGGGAGCTGTTTTTT.